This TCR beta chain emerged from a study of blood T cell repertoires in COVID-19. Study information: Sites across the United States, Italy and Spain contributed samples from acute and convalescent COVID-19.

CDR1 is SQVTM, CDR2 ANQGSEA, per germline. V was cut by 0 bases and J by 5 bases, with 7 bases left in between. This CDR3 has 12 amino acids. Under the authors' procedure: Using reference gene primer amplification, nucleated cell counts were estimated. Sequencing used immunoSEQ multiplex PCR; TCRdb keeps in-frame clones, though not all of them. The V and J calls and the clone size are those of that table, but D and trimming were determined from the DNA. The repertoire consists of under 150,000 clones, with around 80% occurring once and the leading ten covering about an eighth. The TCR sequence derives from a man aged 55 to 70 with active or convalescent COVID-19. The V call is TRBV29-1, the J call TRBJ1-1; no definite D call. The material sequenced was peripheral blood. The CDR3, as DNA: TGCAGCGTTGAAGAGGGAGGAACTGAAGCTTTCTTT. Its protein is CSVEEGGTEAFF.